The 24 T cell receptor beta chains below all came from one sample that was sequenced in a study of cytomegalovirus exposure and HLA in healthy donors. Produced via immunoSEQ multiplex PCR; TCRdb's table is partial and in-frame only. Among roughly 180,000 clones listed, 84% were seen once. Sequences were obtained from PBMCs. The receptors stem from a young man in good health and CMV-seropositive.

This chain connects TRBV7-2 to TRBJ1-3; maybe TRBD1 (5 bases). The ends were cut back, 7 bases at V and 2 bases at J, with 15 bases in the middle. CDR3 length: 15 amino acids. Germline CDR1 and CDR2: SGHTA and FQGNSA. Here the CDR3 DNA reads TGTGCCAGCACTCAATTAGACAGAACTGGAAACACCATATATTTT. Translated, it gives CASTQLDRTGNTIYF. Variable domain in full (rest from reference TRBV7-2 and TRBJ1-3): GAGVSQSPSNKVTEKGKDVELRCDPISGHTALYWYRQSLGQGLEFLIYFQGNSAPDKSGLPSDRFSAERTGGSVSTLTIQRTQQEDSAVYLCASTQLDRTGNTIYFGEGSWLTVV.

The chain joins TRBV5-4 to TRBJ1-5; 7 bases are shared with TRBD1. Per the germline V gene, CDR1 is SGHNT and CDR2 is YYREEE (reference sequence). Trimming at V came to 0 bases and at J to 3 bases, leaving 3 bases not matched to a gene. The CDR3 covers 15 residues. This CDR3 is CASSLDRGVNQPQHF. The CDR3 nucleotides are TGTGCCAGCAGCTTGGACAGGGGAGTCAATCAGCCCCAGCATTTT.

This chain uses TRBV7-7 with TRBJ2-1, with 8 bases matching TRBD2. J lost 8 bases, V lost 2 bases, and 11 bases had no gene match. Germline V CDR1 and CDR2: SSHAT, FNYEAQ (reference sequence). This CDR3 spans 16 amino acids. The CDR3 region has the DNA TGTGCCAGCAGCTTATACACGGGAGGGGATACGGATGAGCAGTTCTTC. Amino acid sequence: CASSLYTGGDTDEQFF.

The gene calls are TRBV28 and TRBJ1-5, with 12 positions matching TRBD1. This CDR3 is 16 amino acids long. Germline V gives CDR1 MDHEN, CDR2 SYDVKM. V was clipped by 7 bases and J by 4 bases; unmatched bases: 8. The CDR3 reads CASTRGTGGPNQPQHF. Written as DNA, the CDR3 is TGTGCCAGCACACGTGGGACAGGGGGCCCTAATCAGCCCCAGCATTTT.

The V and J genes are TRBV7-6 and TRBJ2-7; 11 bases line up with TRBD1. The length of the CDR3 is 14 residues. In germline, CDR1 is SGHVS, CDR2 FNYEAQ. With 1 base clipped from V and 6 bases from J, the junction kept 2 bases outside the gene matches. The CDR3 region is CASSLGGTGGEQYF. The DNA of the CDR3 is TGTGCCAGCAGCTTAGGAGGGACAGGGGGCGAGCAGTACTTC.

This CDR3 reads CASSPSRGDQYNEQFF. CDR3 nucleotide sequence: TGCGCCAGCAGCCCCTCCCGCGGGGACCAGTACAATGAGCAGTTCTTC. The V and J genes are TRBV4-1 and TRBJ2-1, with D maybe TRBD2 (6 bases). V dropped 4 bases and J dropped 4 bases, with 17 bases sitting between them. The germline V gene encodes CDR1 MGHRA and CDR2 YSYEKL. This CDR3 comprises 16 residues.

The rearrangement links TRBV19 to TRBJ1-2; 9 bases line up with TRBD1. This CDR3 spans 13 amino acids. Per germline, CDR1 LNHDA and CDR2 SQIVND (reference sequence). The V segment lost 3 bases and the J segment 14 bases; nucleotides outside the gene matches: 10. In nucleotides, the CDR3 is TGTGCCAGTAGTATCCCTCCACAGGGGGCGAAGACCTTC. Its translation is CASSIPPQGAKTF.

V and J are TRBV13 and TRBJ2-2, with D possibly being TRBD2 (5 bases). The CDR3 is 13 residues long. Between the trimmed V and J ends, which lost 3 bases and 9 bases, there was a span of 11 bases. Germline V gives CDR1 PRHDT, CDR2 FYEKMQ (reference sequence). The CDR3 sequence is CASSLEREWELFF. The CDR3 region has the DNA TGTGCCAGCAGCTTGGAGAGGGAGTGGGAGCTGTTTTTT. Supplemented by reference TRBV13 and TRBJ2-2, the full variable domain reads AAGVIQSPRHLIKEKRETATLKCYPIPRHDTVYWYQQGPGQDPQFLISFYEKMQSDKGSIPDRFSAQQFSDYHSELNMSSLELGDSALYFCASSLEREWELFFGEGSRLTVL.

This clone is a singleton in its sample. The chain combines TRBV29-1 with TRBJ1-4; possibly TRBD1 for D (6 bases). With 7 bases removed from V and 3 bases from J, the gap between germline ends came to 12 bases. This CDR3 region has 13 residues. Germline lookup yields CDR1 SQVTM and CDR2 ANQGSEA. The CDR3 DNA reads TGCAGCGCGACAGGTTCGGCTAATGAAAAACTGTTTTTT. Its translation: CSATGSANEKLFF.

V and J are TRBV5-4 and TRBJ2-7, with a tentative D call TRBD1 (6 bases). The CDR3 contains 14 residues. Per germline, CDR1 SGHNT and CDR2 YYREEE (reference sequence). V lost 0 bases and J 6 bases, leaving 13 bases between the germline ends. This CDR3 reads CASSLVAQGGEQYF. The CDR3 DNA reads as TGTGCCAGCAGCTTGGTGGCTCAAGGGGGCGAGCAGTACTTC.

A single count supports this clone. The V call is TRBV28, the J call TRBJ1-5; 8 nucleotides align to TRBD1. The CDR3 totals 15 residues. Germline V CDR1 and CDR2: MDHEN, SYDVKM. V was clipped by 5 bases and J by 6 bases; unmatched bases: 9. The CDR3 reads CASSRPGTGPQPQHF. CDR3 bases: TGTGCCAGCAGTCGACCCGGGACAGGACCTCAGCCCCAGCATTTT.

The V gene is TRBV28, the J gene TRBJ2-7; D is uncertain. V was cut by 8 bases and J by 3 bases, with 17 bases left in between. Per germline, CDR1 MDHEN and CDR2 SYDVKM. This CDR3 has 14 amino acids. This CDR3 is CASFSRAKNYEQYF. The DNA of the CDR3 is TGTGCCAGCTTTAGTAGAGCCAAAAACTACGAGCAGTACTTC.

The CDR3 sequence: CASSQRLAGNEQYF. CDR3 in DNA: TGCGCCAGCAGCCAAAGACTAGCGGGAAATGAGCAGTACTTC. The chain uses TRBV5-1 and TRBJ2-7, with TRBD2 matching 11 bases. The germline V gene has CDR1 SGHRS and CDR2 YFSETQ. V gave up 4 bases and J gave up 7 bases; unmatched junction bases: 7. CDR3 length: 14 amino acids.

The chain couples TRBV27 to TRBJ2-4; TRBD2 might be the D (5 bases). The germline V gene encodes CDR1 MNHEY and CDR2 SMNVEV (reference sequence). CDR3 length: 14 amino acids. V dropped 5 bases and J dropped 8 bases, with 16 bases sitting between them. CDR3: CASSNRLFGDIQYF. The CDR3, as DNA: TGTGCCAGCAGTAACCGACTATTTGGTGACATTCAGTACTTC.

The gene calls are TRBV5-1 and TRBJ2-7, with 9 bases that match TRBD2. This CDR3 is 15 amino acids long. Germline lookup yields CDR1 SGHRS and CDR2 YFSETQ. Trimming cost V 7 bases and J 0 bases; bases outside gene matches: 8. CDR3 residues: CASGLSGGPSYEQYF. The CDR3, as DNA: TGCGCCAGCGGGCTTAGCGGGGGACCCTCCTACGAGCAGTACTTC.

This sequence joins TRBV20-1 and TRBJ1-1; D might be TRBD1 (6 bases). The V gene lost 8 bases and the J gene lost 3 bases, with 10 bases spanning the gap. CDR1 is DFQATT and CDR2 is SNEGSKA in the germline V gene (reference sequence). The CDR3 covers 11 residues. The CDR3 sequence is CSTGYDTEAFF. The DNA for the CDR3 is TGCAGTACAGGGTATGACACTGAAGCTTTCTTT.

The V call is TRBV28, the J call TRBJ2-5, with D possibly matching TRBD1 (5 bases). The CDR3 extends over 12 amino acids. V shed 2 bases and J shed 7 bases, with 8 bases lying between them. Germline V gene data show CDR1 as MDHEN and CDR2 as SYDVKM. The CDR3 spells CASSLRGTTQYF. The CDR3 nucleotides read TGTGCCAGCAGTTTAAGGGGAACGACCCAGTACTTC.

CDR3 protein: CASSLGGEVAGPYEQYF. For the CDR3, the DNA is TGCGCCAGCAGCTTGGGGGGGGAGGTAGCGGGGCCCTACGAGCAGTACTTC. This chain links TRBV5-1 with TRBJ2-7; 8 bases align to TRBD2. Germline CDR1 is SGHRS and CDR2 is YFSETQ. Germline trimming cut 0 bases from V and 2 bases from J; bases unmatched to any gene: 10. This CDR3 has 17 amino acids. The entire variable domain, with the rest obtained from reference TRBV5-1 and TRBJ2-7, is as follows: KAGVTQTPRYLIKTRGQQVTLSCSPISGHRSVSWYQQTPGQGLQFLFEYFSETQRNKGNFPGRFSGRQFSNSRSEMNVSTLELGDSALYLCASSLGGEVAGPYEQYFGPGTRLTVT.

This chain joins TRBV19 and TRBJ2-3; TRBD2 is a possible D gene (5 bases). The CDR3 contains 11 residues. CDR1 and CDR2 (germline): LNHDA, SQIVND (reference sequence). The V end was cut by 8 bases, the J end by 14 bases, with 17 bases between. CDR3 amino acids: CASATLGGLYF. The CDR3 DNA sequence: TGTGCCAGTGCCACCCTTGGCGGGCTGTATTTT.

The rearrangement links TRBV14 to TRBJ1-2, with TRBD1 matching 9 bases. This CDR3 comprises 15 residues. Germline CDR1 is SGHDN and CDR2 is FVKESK. Losses at the gene ends were 1 base for V and 5 bases for J; bases not matched to a gene: 5. CDR3 sequence: CASSQAGQGRYGYTF. DNA of the CDR3: TGTGCCAGCAGCCAAGCGGGACAGGGACGGTATGGCTACACCTTC.

The chain is built from TRBV9 and TRBJ2-7, with 13 bases that match TRBD2. This CDR3 is 16 amino acids long. Trimming cost V 3 bases and J 4 bases; bases outside gene matches: 7. Germline CDR1 reads SGDLS; CDR2 reads YYNGEE. The CDR3: CASSDGLAGEWYEQYF. The CDR3 region has the DNA TGTGCCAGCAGCGACGGACTAGCGGGAGAATGGTACGAGCAGTACTTC.

This sequence joins TRBV7-8 and TRBJ2-5, with D possibly TRBD1 on 5 matching bases. This CDR3 spans 14 amino acids. Germline CDR1 SGHVS, CDR2 FQNEAQ. The ends were cut back, 1 base at V and 7 bases at J, with 13 bases in the middle. For the CDR3, the DNA is TGTGCCAGCAGCTTAGTCAGGGTCGCAGGGACCCAGTACTTC. The encoded protein is CASSLVRVAGTQYF. Drawing the rest from reference TRBV7-8 and TRBJ2-5, the complete variable domain is GAGVSQSPRYKVAKRGQDVALRCDPISGHVSLFWYQQALGQGPEFLTYFQNEAQLDKSGLPSDRFFAERPEGSVSTLKIQRTQQEDSAVYLCASSLVRVAGTQYFGPGTRLLVL.

The genes are TRBV7-9 and TRBJ2-2; a weak D match, TRBD2 (6 bases). This CDR3 has 17 amino acids. V was trimmed by 2 bases and J by 2 bases, leaving 15 bases between them. Germline lookup yields CDR1 SEHNR and CDR2 FQNEAQ (reference sequence). The CDR3 nucleotides are TGTGCCAGCAGCTTAAGGTGGGGCGGGGCTAACACCGGGGAGCTGTTTTTT. Residues: CASSLRWGGANTGELFF.

V and J are TRBV27 and TRBJ2-7; D is possibly TRBD1 (6 bases). Between the trimmed V and J ends, which lost 6 bases and 0 bases, there was a span of 9 bases. The CDR3 has 13 residues. The V gene's germline CDR1 is MNHEY and CDR2 SMNVEV (reference sequence). This CDR3 is CASRRTDSYEQYF. DNA of the CDR3: TGTGCCAGCAGGAGGACAGACTCCTACGAGCAGTACTTC.